Listed below are T cell receptor beta chains from one sample, sequenced in a study of HIV-infected patients and healthy controls. TCRdb independently ran MiXCR on the 5' RACE reads; one entry per CDR3 protein. Among around 5,000 distinct CDR3 sequences listed, more than 20% were seen once. The sample here was blood, taken during antiretroviral therapy. The receptors derive from an adult with HIV infection. The CDR3 runs from the conserved cysteine through the conserved F or W. Fields, in order: clone size, V gene, D gene, CDR3 protein. D genes are given only for firm matches. The listing skips clone size in some rows; elsewhere it reads once, few, many or a size class.

medium-sized	TRBV30	NA	CAWSVPMGMNTEAFF
many	TRBV5-1	NA	CASSPGQLQETQYF
many	TRBV7-8	TRBD1	CASSFNDRGRGTDTQYF
NA	TRBV19	NA	CASSISSRSIDVEAFF
few	TRBV12-3/TRBV12-4	NA	CASIGRSWKTGELFF
many	TRBV21-1	NA	CASSTGGNLDTQYF
NA	TRBV6-6	NA	CASSYWGSGFEPQHF
NA	TRBV5-1	TRBD1	CASPDGTAIYGYTF
medium-sized	TRBV5-1	NA	CASKFGDTEAFF
NA	TRBV2	NA	CASTRDPDTQYF
many	TRBV20-1	NA	CSARAWGGVRDTEAFF
many	TRBV4-1	NA	CASSQRNREWNYGYTF
NA	TRBV5-5	NA	CASRLVVTDTQYF
medium-sized	TRBV6-5	NA	CASSPLRGGQNTEAFF
many	TRBV18	NA	CASSPPGSQETQYF
medium-sized	TRBV4-1	NA	CASSHLGQYNEQFF
medium-sized	TRBV5-4	NA	CASSLESGSSPLHF
NA	TRBV19	TRBD1	CASSGQGAQTHEAFF
NA	TRBV12-5	TRBD1	CASGLFDRDGTEAFF
medium-sized	TRBV3-1	TRBD1	CASRPTGADGYTF
few	TRBV7-9	NA	CASSLALGYEQYF
few	TRBV29-1	NA	CSVVDRSGNTIYF
many	TRBV19	TRBD1	CASRSGQGFQPQHF
many	TRBV20-1	NA	CSARDTRLYNEQFF
medium-sized	TRBV4-1	NA	CASSQEWGLGYQPQHF